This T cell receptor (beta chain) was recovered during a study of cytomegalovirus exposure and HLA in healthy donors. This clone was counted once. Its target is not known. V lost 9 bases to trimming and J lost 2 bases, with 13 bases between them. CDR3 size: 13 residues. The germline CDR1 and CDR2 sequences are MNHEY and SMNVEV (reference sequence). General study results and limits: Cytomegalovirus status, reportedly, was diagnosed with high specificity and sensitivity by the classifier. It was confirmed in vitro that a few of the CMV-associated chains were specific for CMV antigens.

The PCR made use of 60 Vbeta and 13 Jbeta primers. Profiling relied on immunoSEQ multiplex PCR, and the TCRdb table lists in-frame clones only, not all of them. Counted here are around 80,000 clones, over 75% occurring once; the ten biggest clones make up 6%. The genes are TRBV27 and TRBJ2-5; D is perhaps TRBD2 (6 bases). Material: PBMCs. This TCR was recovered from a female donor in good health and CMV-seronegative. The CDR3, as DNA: TGTGCCAGTTCATGGGCGGGGCAAGAGACCCAGTACTTC. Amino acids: CASSWAGQETQYF.